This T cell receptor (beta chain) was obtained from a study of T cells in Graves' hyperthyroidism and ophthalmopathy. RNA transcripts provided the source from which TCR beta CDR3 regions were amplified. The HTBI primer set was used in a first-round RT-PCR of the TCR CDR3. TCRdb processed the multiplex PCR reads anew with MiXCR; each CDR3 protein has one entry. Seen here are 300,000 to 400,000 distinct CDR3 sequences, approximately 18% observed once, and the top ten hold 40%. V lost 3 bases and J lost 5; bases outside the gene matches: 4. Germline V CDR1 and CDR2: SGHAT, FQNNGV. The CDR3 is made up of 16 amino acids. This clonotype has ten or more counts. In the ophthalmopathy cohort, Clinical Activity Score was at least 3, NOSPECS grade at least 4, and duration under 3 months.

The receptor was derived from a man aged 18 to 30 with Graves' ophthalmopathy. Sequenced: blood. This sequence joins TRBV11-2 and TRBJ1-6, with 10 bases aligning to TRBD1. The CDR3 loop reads CASSFRGQGDNSPLHF. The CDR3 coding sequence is TGTGCCAGCAGCTTTCGCGGACAGGGGGATAATTCACCCCTCCACTTT.